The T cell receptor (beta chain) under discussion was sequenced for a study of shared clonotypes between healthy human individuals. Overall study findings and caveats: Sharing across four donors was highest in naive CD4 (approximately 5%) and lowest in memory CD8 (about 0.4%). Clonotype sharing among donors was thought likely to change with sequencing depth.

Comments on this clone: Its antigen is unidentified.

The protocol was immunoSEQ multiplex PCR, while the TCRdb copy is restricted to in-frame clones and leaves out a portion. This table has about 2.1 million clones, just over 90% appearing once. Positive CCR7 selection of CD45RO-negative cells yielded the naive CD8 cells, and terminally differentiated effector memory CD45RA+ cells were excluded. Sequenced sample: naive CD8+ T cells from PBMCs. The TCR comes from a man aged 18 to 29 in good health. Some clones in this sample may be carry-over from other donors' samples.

The CDR3 loop is CASSPGGTGRYEQYF. In nucleotides, the CDR3 is TGTGCCAGCTCACCAGGGGGGACAGGGCGGTACGAGCAGTACTTC. This chain uses TRBV18 with TRBJ2-7; 9 bases match TRBD1. J gave up 4 bases and V 2 bases, and 6 bases lay outside the gene matches. This CDR3 is 15 amino acids long. CDR1 and CDR2 from the germline V gene are KGHSH and LQKENI.